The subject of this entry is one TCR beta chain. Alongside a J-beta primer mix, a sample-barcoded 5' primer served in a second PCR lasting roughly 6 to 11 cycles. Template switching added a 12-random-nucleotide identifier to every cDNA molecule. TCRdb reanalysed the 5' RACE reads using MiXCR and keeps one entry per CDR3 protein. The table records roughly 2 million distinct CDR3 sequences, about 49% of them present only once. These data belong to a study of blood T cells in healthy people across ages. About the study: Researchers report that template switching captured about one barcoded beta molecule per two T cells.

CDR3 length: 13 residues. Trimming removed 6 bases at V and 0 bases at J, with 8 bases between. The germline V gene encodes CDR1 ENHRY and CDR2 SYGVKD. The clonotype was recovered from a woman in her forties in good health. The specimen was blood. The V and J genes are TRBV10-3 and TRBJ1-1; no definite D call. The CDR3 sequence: CAISPNLNTEAFF. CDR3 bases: TGTGCCATCAGCCCCAATCTGAACACTGAAGCTTTCTTT.